This TCR beta chain was identified during a study of cytomegalovirus exposure and HLA in healthy donors. Whole-study findings and limits: More clonal expansion characterized HLA-associated TCR beta chains than equally common others in a later analysis.

CDR3 length equals 13 residues. The germline V and J ends were trimmed by 0 bases and 1 base, with 6 bases remaining between them. Germline values: CDR1 GTSNPN, CDR2 SVGIG (reference sequence). A note on this clone: Its specificity is unknown.

In the PCR, 60 Vbeta and 13 Jbeta primers were used. This table comes from immunoSEQ multiplex PCR, and its TCRdb copy is limited to in-frame clones, with some not included. This table has about 62,000 clones, 75% appearing once. The chain couples TRBV30 to TRBJ2-5, with unresolved D. The sequence came from a man aged 55-75 years in good health and CMV-seropositive. The specimen was PBMCs. The CDR3 nucleotides read TGTGCCTGGAGTGTACTACGCCAAGAGACCCAGTACTTC. Amino acid sequence: CAWSVLRQETQYF.